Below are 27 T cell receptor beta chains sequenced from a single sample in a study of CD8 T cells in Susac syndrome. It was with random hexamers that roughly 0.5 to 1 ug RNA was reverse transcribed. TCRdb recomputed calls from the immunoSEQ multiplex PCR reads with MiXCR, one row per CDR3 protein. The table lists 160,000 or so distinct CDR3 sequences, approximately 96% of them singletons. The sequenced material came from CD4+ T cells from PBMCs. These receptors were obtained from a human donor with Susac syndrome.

CDR3 in amino acids: CASTWAGGSPNEQFF. The CDR3 nucleotides read TGTGCCAGTACTTGGGCGGGGGGGTCCCCCAATGAGCAGTTCTTC. The chain combines TRBV19 with TRBJ2-1; 9 nucleotides line up with TRBD2. From germline, CDR1 is LNHDA and CDR2 SQIVND (reference sequence). The junction had 10 bases not matched to a gene; V was cut back by 7 bases and J by 6 bases. The CDR3 sequence is 15 residues long.

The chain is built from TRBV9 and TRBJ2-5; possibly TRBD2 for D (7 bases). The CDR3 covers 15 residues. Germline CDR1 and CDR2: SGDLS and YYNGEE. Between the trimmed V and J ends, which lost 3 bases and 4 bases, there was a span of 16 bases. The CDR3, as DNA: TGTGCCAGCAGCGCCAGAGGGGGGGTCCTAGAGACCCAGTACTTC. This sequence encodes CASSARGGVLETQYF.

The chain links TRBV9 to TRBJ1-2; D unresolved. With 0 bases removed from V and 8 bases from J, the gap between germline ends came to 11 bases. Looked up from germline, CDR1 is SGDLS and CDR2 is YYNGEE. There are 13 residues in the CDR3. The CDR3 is CASSVDGKGGYTF. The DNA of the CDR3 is TGTGCCAGCAGCGTAGATGGGAAGGGCGGCTACACCTTC.

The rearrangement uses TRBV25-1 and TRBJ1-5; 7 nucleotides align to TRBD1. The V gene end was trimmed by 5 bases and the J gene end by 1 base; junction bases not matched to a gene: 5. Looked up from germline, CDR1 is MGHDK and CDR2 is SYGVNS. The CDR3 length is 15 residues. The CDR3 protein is CASSNAGGSNQPQHF. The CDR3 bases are TGTGCCAGCAGTAATGCAGGGGGAAGCAATCAGCCCCAGCATTTT.

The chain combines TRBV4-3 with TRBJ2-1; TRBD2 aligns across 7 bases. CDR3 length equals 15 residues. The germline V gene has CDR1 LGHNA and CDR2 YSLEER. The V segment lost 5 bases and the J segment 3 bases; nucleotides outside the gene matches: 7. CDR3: CASSSGEGFYNEQFF. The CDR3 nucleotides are TGCGCCAGCAGCTCCGGGGAGGGGTTCTACAATGAGCAGTTCTTC.

The CDR3 DNA reads as TGTGCCAGCAGCGTAACCGGACAGGGGTACACAGATACGCAGTATTTT. Encoded protein: CASSVTGQGYTDTQYF. The chain employs TRBV9 and TRBJ2-3, with 9 bases aligning to TRBD1. V gave up 1 base and J gave up 2 bases; unmatched junction bases: 5. Germline V lookup: CDR1 SGDLS, CDR2 YYNGEE. This CDR3 has 16 amino acids.

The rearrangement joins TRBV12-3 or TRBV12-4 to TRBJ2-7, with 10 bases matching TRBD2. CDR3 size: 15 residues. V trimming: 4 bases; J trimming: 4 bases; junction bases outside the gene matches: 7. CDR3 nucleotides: TGTGCCAGCAGTTCCCCACCTAGCGGGGGTTACGAGCAGTACTTC. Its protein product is CASSSPPSGGYEQYF.

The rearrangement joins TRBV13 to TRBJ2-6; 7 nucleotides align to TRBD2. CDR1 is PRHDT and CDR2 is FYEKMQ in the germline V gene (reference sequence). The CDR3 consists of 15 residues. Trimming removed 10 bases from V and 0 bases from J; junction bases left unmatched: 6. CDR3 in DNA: TGTGCCACGGGAGGACATTACTCTGGGGCCAACGTCCTGACTTTC. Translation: CATGGHYSGANVLTF. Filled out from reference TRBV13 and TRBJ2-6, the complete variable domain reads AAGVIQSPRHLIKEKRETATLKCYPIPRHDTVYWYQQGPGQDPQFLISFYEKMQSDKGSIPDRFSAQQFSDYHSELNMSSLELGDSALYFCATGGHYSGANVLTFGAGSRLTVL.

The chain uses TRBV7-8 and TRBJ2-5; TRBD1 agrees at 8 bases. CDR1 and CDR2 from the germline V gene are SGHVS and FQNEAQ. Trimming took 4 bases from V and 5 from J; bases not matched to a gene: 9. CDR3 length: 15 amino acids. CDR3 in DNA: TGTGCCAGCAGCTCCGGACAGGGTCCGGGGGAGACCCAGTACTTC. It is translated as CASSSGQGPGETQYF.

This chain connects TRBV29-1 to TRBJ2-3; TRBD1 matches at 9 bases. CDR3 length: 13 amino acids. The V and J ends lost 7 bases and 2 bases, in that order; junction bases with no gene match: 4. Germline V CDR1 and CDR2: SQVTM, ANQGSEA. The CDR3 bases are TGCAGCGGCGGGACAGGGTACACAGATACGCAGTATTTT. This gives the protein CSGGTGYTDTQYF.

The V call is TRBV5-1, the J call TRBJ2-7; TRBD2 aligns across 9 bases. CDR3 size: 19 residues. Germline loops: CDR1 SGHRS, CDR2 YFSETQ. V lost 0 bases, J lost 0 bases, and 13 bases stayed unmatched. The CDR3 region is CASSLGFVASGVSSYEQYF. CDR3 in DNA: TGCGCCAGCAGCTTGGGGTTCGTGGCTAGCGGGGTTAGCTCCTACGAGCAGTACTTC. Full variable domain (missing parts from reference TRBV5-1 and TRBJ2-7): KAGVTQTPRYLIKTRGQQVTLSCSPISGHRSVSWYQQTPGQGLQFLFEYFSETQRNKGNFPGRFSGRQFSNSRSEMNVSTLELGDSALYLCASSLGFVASGVSSYEQYFGPGTRLTVT.

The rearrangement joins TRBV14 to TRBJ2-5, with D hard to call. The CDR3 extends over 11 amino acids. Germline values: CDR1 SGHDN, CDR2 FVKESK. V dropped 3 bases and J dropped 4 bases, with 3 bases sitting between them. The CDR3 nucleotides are TGTGCCAGCAGCCACGGAGAGACCCAGTACTTC. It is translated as CASSHGETQYF.

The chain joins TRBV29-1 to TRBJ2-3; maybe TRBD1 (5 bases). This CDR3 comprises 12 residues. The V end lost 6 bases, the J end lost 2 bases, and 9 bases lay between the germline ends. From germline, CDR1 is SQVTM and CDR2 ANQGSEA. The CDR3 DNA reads TGCAGCGTGGTTGGGGCCACAGATACGCAGTATTTT. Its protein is CSVVGATDTQYF.

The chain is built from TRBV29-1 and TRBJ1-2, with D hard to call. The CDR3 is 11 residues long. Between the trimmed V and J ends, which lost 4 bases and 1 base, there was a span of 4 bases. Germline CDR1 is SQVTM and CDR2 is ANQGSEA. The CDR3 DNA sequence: TGCAGCGTTGTATTTAACTATGGCTACACCTTC. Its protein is CSVVFNYGYTF.

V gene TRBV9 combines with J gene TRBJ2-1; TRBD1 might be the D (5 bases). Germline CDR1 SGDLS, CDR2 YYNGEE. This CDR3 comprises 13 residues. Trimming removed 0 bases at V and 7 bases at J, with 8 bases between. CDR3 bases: TGTGCCAGCAGCGTAGCAGGGAAGAATGAGCAGTTCTTC. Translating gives CASSVAGKNEQFF.

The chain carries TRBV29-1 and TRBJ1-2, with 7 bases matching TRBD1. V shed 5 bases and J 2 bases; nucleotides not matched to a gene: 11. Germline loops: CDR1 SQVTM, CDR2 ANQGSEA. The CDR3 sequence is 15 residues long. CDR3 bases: TGCAGCGTTACCCTGATGGGGGACAGCAACTATGGCTACACCTTC. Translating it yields CSVTLMGDSNYGYTF.

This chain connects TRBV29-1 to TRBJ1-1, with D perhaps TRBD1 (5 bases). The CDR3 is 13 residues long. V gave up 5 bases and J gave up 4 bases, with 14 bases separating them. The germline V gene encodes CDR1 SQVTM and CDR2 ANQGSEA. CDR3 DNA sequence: TGCAGCGTTCTTCGGGGCGGGGGCACTGAAGCTTTCTTT. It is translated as CSVLRGGGTEAFF.

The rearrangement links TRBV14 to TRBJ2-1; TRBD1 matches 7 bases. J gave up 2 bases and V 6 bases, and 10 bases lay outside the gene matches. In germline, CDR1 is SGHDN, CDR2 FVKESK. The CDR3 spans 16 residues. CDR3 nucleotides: TGTGCCAGCAGTCAGTATCCGGGACAGACCTACAATGAGCAGTTCTTC. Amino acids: CASSQYPGQTYNEQFF.

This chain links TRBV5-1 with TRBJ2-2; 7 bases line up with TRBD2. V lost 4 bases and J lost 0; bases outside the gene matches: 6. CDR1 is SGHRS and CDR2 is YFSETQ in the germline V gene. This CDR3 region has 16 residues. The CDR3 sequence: CASSLTSLPNTGELFF. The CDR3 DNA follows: TGCGCCAGCAGCCTGACTAGCCTTCCGAACACCGGGGAGCTGTTTTTT.

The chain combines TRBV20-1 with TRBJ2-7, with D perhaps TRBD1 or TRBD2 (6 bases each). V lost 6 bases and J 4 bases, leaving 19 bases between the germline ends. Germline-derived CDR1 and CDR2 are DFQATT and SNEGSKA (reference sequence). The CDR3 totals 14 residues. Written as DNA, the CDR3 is TGCAGTGCCGGAGGGGGGAGACGGGGGTACGAGCAGTACTTC. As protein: CSAGGGRRGYEQYF.

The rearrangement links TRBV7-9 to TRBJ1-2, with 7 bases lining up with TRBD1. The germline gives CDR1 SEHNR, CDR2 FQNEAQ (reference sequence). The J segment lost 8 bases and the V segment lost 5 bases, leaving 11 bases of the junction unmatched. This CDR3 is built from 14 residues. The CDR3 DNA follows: TGTGCCAGCAGCAAGGAGGCAGGGGGTGGAGGCTACACCTTC. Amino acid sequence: CASSKEAGGGGYTF.

CDR3 region: CATGTSGGFNEQFF. The CDR3 nucleotides are TGTGCCACCGGGACTAGCGGGGGCTTCAATGAGCAGTTCTTC. The chain links TRBV15 to TRBJ2-1; 14 positions agree with TRBD2. The junction had 3 bases not matched to a gene; V was cut back by 8 bases and J by 6 bases. This CDR3 spans 14 amino acids. Germline V lookup: CDR1 LNHNV, CDR2 YYDKDF (reference sequence).

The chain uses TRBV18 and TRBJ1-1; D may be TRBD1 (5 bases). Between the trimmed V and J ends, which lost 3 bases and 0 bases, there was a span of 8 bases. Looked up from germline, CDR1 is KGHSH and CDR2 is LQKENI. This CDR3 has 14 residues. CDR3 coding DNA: TGTGCCAGCTCACCTCAGGGCATGAACACTGAAGCTTTCTTT. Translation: CASSPQGMNTEAFF. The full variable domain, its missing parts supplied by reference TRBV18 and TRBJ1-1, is NAGVMQNPRHLVRRRGQEARLRCSPMKGHSHVYWYRQLPEEGLKFMVYLQKENIIDESGMPKERFSAEFPKEGPSILRIQQVVRGDSAAYFCASSPQGMNTEAFFGQGTRLTVV.

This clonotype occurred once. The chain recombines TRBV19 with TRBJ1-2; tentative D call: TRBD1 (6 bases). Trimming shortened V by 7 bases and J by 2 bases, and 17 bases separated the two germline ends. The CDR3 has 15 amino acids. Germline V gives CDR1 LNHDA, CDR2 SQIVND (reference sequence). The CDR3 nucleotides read TGTGCCAGTATGACAGGTGGAGTATTAAACTATGGCTACACCTTC. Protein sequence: CASMTGGVLNYGYTF.

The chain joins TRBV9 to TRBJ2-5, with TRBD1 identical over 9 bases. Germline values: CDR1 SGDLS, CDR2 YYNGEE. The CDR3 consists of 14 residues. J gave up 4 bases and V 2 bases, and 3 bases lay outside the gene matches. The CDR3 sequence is CASSVDRGGETQYF. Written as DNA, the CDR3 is TGTGCCAGCAGCGTCGACAGGGGGGGAGAGACCCAGTACTTC. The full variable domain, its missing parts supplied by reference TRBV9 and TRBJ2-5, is DSGVTQTPKHLITATGQRVTLRCSPRSGDLSVYWYQQSLDQGLQFLIQYYNGEERAKGNILERFSAQQFPDLHSELNLSSLELGDSALYFCASSVDRGGETQYFGPGTRLLVL.

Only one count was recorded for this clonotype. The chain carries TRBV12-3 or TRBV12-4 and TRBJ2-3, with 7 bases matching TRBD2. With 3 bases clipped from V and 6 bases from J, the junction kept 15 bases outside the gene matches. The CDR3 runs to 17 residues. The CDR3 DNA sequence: TGTGCCAGCAGTTTGGGAGTCCTAGCGGCCAGTAGGGATACGCAGTATTTT. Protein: CASSLGVLAASRDTQYF.

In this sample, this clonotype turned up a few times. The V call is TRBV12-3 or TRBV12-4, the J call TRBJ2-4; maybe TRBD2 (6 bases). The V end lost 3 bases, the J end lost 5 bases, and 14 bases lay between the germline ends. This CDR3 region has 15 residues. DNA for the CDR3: TGTGCCAGCAGTTTCGGGCGTGGCGGGGAAAACATTCAGTACTTC. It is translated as CASSFGRGGENIQYF.